The 20 T cell receptor beta chains reported below all come from one sample, sequenced in a study of T cells in localized non-small cell lung cancer (dated by TCRdb to 2019 to 2021). Library preparation employed the immunoSEQ multiplex PCR assay. The source is immuneACCESS, and TCRdb retained only in-frame sequences with V and J called. Part of the clones is not carried over; for the studies checked, unresolved V genes explain less than half of this, and the remainder is unexplained. The sample table holds about 72,000 clones, of which approximately 84% were seen once. The top ten hold approximately 12% of the sample. The sequencing used peripheral blood, collected before any cancer treatment. These receptors all stem from a female donor older than 55 with stage I lung adenocarcinoma.

The V gene is TRBV7-9, the J gene TRBJ1-6; 8 bases line up with TRBD1. Germline CDR1 SEHNR, CDR2 FQNEAQ (reference sequence). The CDR3 loop spans 15 amino acids. The V and J ends lost 5 bases and 3 bases, in that order; junction bases with no gene match: 3. This CDR3 is CASSPGQVYNSPLHF. The CDR3 DNA reads as TGTGCCAGCAGCCCGGGACAGGTCTATAATTCACCCCTCCACTTT.

This clone was seen a handful of times. The chain recombines TRBV7-2 with TRBJ2-7; D not certain. V was clipped by 4 bases and J by 4 bases, with 5 bases between them. In germline, CDR1 is SGHTA, CDR2 FQGNSA. CDR3 length: 11 residues. CDR3 residues: CASSSLYEQYF. CDR3 DNA sequence: TGTGCCAGCAGCTCCCTATACGAGCAGTACTTC. Drawing the rest from reference TRBV7-2 and TRBJ2-7, the complete variable domain is GAGVSQSPSNKVTEKGKDVELRCDPISGHTALYWYRQSLGQGLEFLIYFQGNSAPDKSGLPSDRFSAERTGGSVSTLTIQRTQQEDSAVYLCASSSLYEQYFGPGTRLTVT.

This sequence joins TRBV19 and TRBJ1-4; the D is unclear. CDR1 and CDR2 from the germline V gene are LNHDA and SQIVND (reference sequence). V lost 4 bases and J 8 bases, leaving 17 bases between the germline ends. The CDR3 spans 15 residues. CDR3 sequence: CASSTTAGHYEKLFF. The CDR3 nucleotides are TGTGCCAGTAGTACTACAGCTGGTCACTACGAAAAACTGTTTTTT.

The chain recombines TRBV2 with TRBJ1-1; TRBD1 is a possible D gene (5 bases). V was shortened by 6 bases and J by 5 bases, with 16 bases between the two germline ends. Germline V gene sequence: CDR1 SNHLY, CDR2 FYNNEI. The CDR3 spans 14 residues. Written as DNA, the CDR3 is TGTGCCAGCAGGGGGGAGGCCTCACGGACTGAAGCTTTCTTT. This sequence encodes CASRGEASRTEAFF.

This clone was found a few times. The chain joins TRBV19 to TRBJ2-2; 12 bases are shared with TRBD1. The V gene's germline CDR1 is LNHDA and CDR2 SQIVND (reference sequence). CDR3 size: 14 residues. With V trimmed by 10 bases and J by 6 bases, 6 bases remained unmatched. CDR3 nucleotides: TGTGCCACCAAGGGGGACAGGGGGCCCGGGGAGCTGTTTTTT. Translating gives CATKGDRGPGELFF.

The chain has TRBV11-2 and TRBJ2-1; 9 nucleotides line up with TRBD2. The CDR3 consists of 16 residues. Germline lookup yields CDR1 SGHAT and CDR2 FQNNGV. The V segment lost 5 bases and the J segment 1 base; nucleotides outside the gene matches: 6. CDR3 coding DNA: TGTGCCAGCAGCCCCTCCCTAGCGGGGTCCTACAATGAGCAGTTCTTC. Translation gives CASSPSLAGSYNEQFF.

This chain links TRBV5-1 with TRBJ1-2; maybe TRBD1 (5 bases). V lost 3 bases to trimming and J lost 0 bases, with 15 bases between them. Germline V gives CDR1 SGHRS, CDR2 YFSETQ. The CDR3 contains 16 residues. CDR3 in DNA: TGCGCCAGCAGCTCGCTAGGGACTGCAGCTAACTATGGCTACACCTTC. This sequence encodes CASSSLGTAANYGYTF.

The rearrangement uses TRBV5-1 and TRBJ1-6, with 8 bases identical to TRBD1. CDR1 SGHRS and CDR2 YFSETQ come from the germline V gene. There are 15 residues in the CDR3. V lost 4 bases and J lost 10; bases outside the gene matches: 10. Here the CDR3 DNA reads TGCGCCAGCAGCGAGCCGGACAGGGACGGCTCACCCCTCCACTTT. Residues: CASSEPDRDGSPLHF.

The chain employs TRBV7-6 and TRBJ1-4, with 9 bases lining up with TRBD1. This CDR3 has 14 amino acids. With 6 bases clipped from V and 7 bases from J, the junction kept 6 bases outside the gene matches. Germline V CDR1 and CDR2: SGHVS, FNYEAQ. The CDR3 spells CASSSTGGLEKLFF. Here the CDR3 DNA reads TGTGCCAGCAGTTCGACAGGGGGGCTTGAAAAACTGTTTTTT. Full variable domain (missing parts from reference TRBV7-6 and TRBJ1-4): GAGVSQSPRYKVTKRGQDVALRCDPISGHVSLYWYRQALGQGPEFLTYFNYEAQQDKSGLPNDRFSAERPEGSISTLTIQRTEQRDSAMYRCASSSTGGLEKLFFGSGTQLSVL.

This chain uses TRBV19 with TRBJ2-3; 7 positions match TRBD2. The germline gives CDR1 LNHDA, CDR2 SQIVND (reference sequence). This CDR3 contains 14 residues. Trimming took 6 bases from V and 4 from J; bases not matched to a gene: 7. The chain's CDR3 is CASRKTGGSDTQYF. The CDR3 DNA reads as TGTGCCAGTAGGAAAACGGGGGGATCAGATACGCAGTATTTT.

This chain joins TRBV2 and TRBJ1-2; D possibly corresponds to TRBD1 (5 bases). V was trimmed by 4 bases and J by 9 bases, leaving 9 bases between them. This CDR3 region has 11 residues. Germline-derived CDR1 and CDR2 are SNHLY and FYNNEI. The CDR3 spells CASSVAGSYTF. The CDR3 DNA sequence: TGTGCCAGCAGTGTGGCAGGGAGCTACACCTTC.

This chain connects TRBV6-1 to TRBJ1-5; no definite D call. V lost 2 bases and J lost 12, with 8 bases in between. The CDR3 runs to 11 residues. Germline values: CDR1 MNHNS, CDR2 SASEGT. CDR3 in DNA: TGTGCCAGCAGTGAAATTGAGGGCCAGCATTTT. This gives the protein CASSEIEGQHF.

J is TRBJ2-2 and V is TRBV2, with 8 bases fitting TRBD1. This CDR3 contains 15 residues. In germline, CDR1 is SNHLY, CDR2 FYNNEI. Trimming cost V 6 bases and J 0 bases; bases outside gene matches: 3. As DNA, the CDR3 is TGTGCCAGCAGGGAGGACAGGGCGAACACCGGGGAGCTGTTTTTT. Protein sequence: CASREDRANTGELFF.

This clone has only a few counts. The chain links TRBV2 to TRBJ1-2; 7 bases agree with TRBD1. The CDR3 is made up of 14 amino acids. Per germline, CDR1 SNHLY and CDR2 FYNNEI. The trim removed 1 base at V and 8 bases at J, leaving 7 bases unmatched. CDR3 in amino acids: CASSEEVTGRGYTF. The DNA of the CDR3 is TGTGCCAGCAGTGAAGAGGTGACAGGGAGAGGCTACACCTTC.

V gene TRBV10-3 combines with J gene TRBJ2-1; 10 bases fit TRBD2. Germline V gene data show CDR1 as ENHRY and CDR2 as SYGVKD. This CDR3 has 13 amino acids. The ends lost 3 bases at V and 10 bases at J; junction bases unmatched: 3. In DNA form, the CDR3 reads TGTGCCATCAGTGAACTAGCGGGGCACGAGCAGTTCTTC. This encodes CAISELAGHEQFF.

The rearrangement joins TRBV7-3 to TRBJ1-1; TRBD1 agrees at 7 bases. The V gene end was trimmed by 7 bases and the J gene end by 6 bases; junction bases not matched to a gene: 14. The germline gives CDR1 SGHTA, CDR2 FQGTGA. The CDR3 is 15 residues long. CDR3 protein: CASKINRGEGAEAFF. The CDR3 DNA reads TGTGCCAGCAAGATAAACAGGGGAGAGGGAGCTGAAGCTTTCTTT.

This sequence joins TRBV29-1 and TRBJ2-3, with D hard to call. Deletions cut 6 bases from V and 0 bases from J, with 10 bases between. The germline gives CDR1 SQVTM, CDR2 ANQGSEA. The CDR3 loop spans 13 amino acids. CDR3 protein: CSVGSYSTDTQYF. CDR3 DNA: TGCAGCGTGGGGTCCTATAGCACAGATACGCAGTATTTT.

This clone has more than one count but fewer than ten. This chain uses TRBV30 with TRBJ1-1; D is unclear. CDR1 and CDR2 (germline): GTSNPN, SVGIG (reference sequence). The V end lost 2 bases, the J end lost 5 bases, and 9 bases lay between the germline ends. This CDR3 is built from 12 residues. The CDR3 here is CAWSPARTEAFF. The CDR3 bases are TGTGCCTGGAGTCCCGCAAGGACTGAAGCTTTCTTT. Looking up the rest from reference TRBV30 and TRBJ1-1 gives the full variable domain: SQTIHQWPATLVQPVGSPLSLECTVEGTSNPNLYWYRQAAGRGLQLLFYSVGIGQISSEVPQNLSASRPQDRQFILSSKKLLLSDSGFYLCAWSPARTEAFFGQGTRLTVV.

The V and J genes are TRBV9 and TRBJ2-2, with 11 bases identical to TRBD2. Trimming took 4 bases from V and 5 from J; bases not matched to a gene: 4. The CDR3 runs 15 residues. The germline V gene encodes CDR1 SGDLS and CDR2 YYNGEE. This CDR3 reads CASSPRLAGTGELFF. The CDR3 region has the DNA TGTGCCAGCAGCCCTCGACTAGCGGGAACCGGGGAGCTGTTTTTT. Supplemented by reference TRBV9 and TRBJ2-2, the full variable domain reads DSGVTQTPKHLITATGQRVTLRCSPRSGDLSVYWYQQSLDQGLQFLIQYYNGEERAKGNILERFSAQQFPDLHSELNLSSLELGDSALYFCASSPRLAGTGELFFGEGSRLTVL.

This clone has just one count. The rearrangement links TRBV5-6 to TRBJ2-5, with 10 positions matching TRBD2. The CDR3 has 15 amino acids. CDR1 and CDR2 from the germline V gene are SGHDT and YYEEEE. J was trimmed by 5 bases and V by 4 bases; bases with no gene match: 8. The CDR3 here is CASSAVSGGRETQYF. The CDR3 DNA is TGTGCCAGCAGCGCGGTTAGCGGGGGGAGGGAGACCCAGTACTTC.